Listed here are 20 T cell receptor beta chains from one sample, sequenced in a study of cytomegalovirus exposure and HLA in healthy donors. Primers for the PCR totalled 60 Vbeta and 13 Jbeta. Here immunoSEQ multiplex PCR was the method, and the copy in TCRdb shows in-frame clones only, minus some. The profile shows 81,000 or so clones, 70% to 85% of them singletons. Sequencing input: PBMCs. Source of these receptors: a man between 50 and 59 years old in good health and CMV-seropositive.

Details on this clone: An end of the junction does not agree with germline; a read error may underlie this. The chain uses TRBV4-1 and TRBJ1-1, with D unresolved. CDR1 is MGHRA, CDR2 YSYEKL, per germline. The CDR3 is made up of 13 amino acids. The CDR3 bases are TGCGCCGGCAGCCAAGTCTTCCCCGGGAGAGCTTTCTTT. As protein: CAGSQVFPGRAFF.

The chain combines TRBV2 with TRBJ2-7, with D unresolved. The length of the CDR3 is 11 residues. The V gene's germline CDR1 is SNHLY and CDR2 FYNNEI. V was cut by 5 bases and J by 5 bases, with 7 bases left in between. The CDR3 region is CASSTRDEQYF. Here the CDR3 DNA reads TGTGCCAGCAGTACTCGGGACGAGCAGTACTTC.

This sequence joins TRBV6-5 and TRBJ1-6, with 7 bases identical to TRBD1. After removal of 2 bases from V and 4 bases from J, the junction contained 2 bases not matched to a gene. The germline V gene has CDR1 MNHEY and CDR2 SVGAGI. The CDR3 spans 15 residues. In nucleotides, the CDR3 is TGTGCCAGCAGTTACCGGGACAGTTATAATTCACCCCTCCACTTT. It codes for CASSYRDSYNSPLHF.

The chain is built from TRBV7-3 and TRBJ2-7, with 7 bases fitting TRBD2. V shed 0 bases, J shed 4 bases, and the junction held 3 bases outside the gene matches. There are 14 residues in the CDR3. Germline CDR1 is SGHTA and CDR2 is FQGTGA. The CDR3 here is CASSLTAGVYEQYF. The CDR3 DNA reads TGTGCCAGCAGCTTAACGGCGGGAGTGTACGAGCAGTACTTC.

This clone has only one observation. The chain couples TRBV19 to TRBJ2-5, with 7 bases that match TRBD1. The germline CDR1 and CDR2 sequences are LNHDA and SQIVND (reference sequence). With 3 bases clipped from V and 4 bases from J, the junction kept 5 bases outside the gene matches. This CDR3 region has 14 residues. CDR3 nucleotides: TGTGCCAGTAGTATTAGGGGGCTAGGAGAGACCCAGTACTTC. Protein: CASSIRGLGETQYF.

The chain joins TRBV7-2 to TRBJ2-1; 8 bases align to TRBD2. Trimming at V came to 2 bases and at J to 9 bases, leaving 3 bases not matched to a gene. The CDR3 sequence is 13 residues long. Germline loops: CDR1 SGHTA, CDR2 FQGNSA. The CDR3 protein is CASSLREGGEQFF. DNA of the CDR3: TGTGCCAGCAGCTTACGGGAGGGGGGTGAGCAGTTCTTC.

This chain uses TRBV27 with TRBJ1-2; 9 positions match TRBD1. Losses at the gene ends were 5 bases for V and 7 bases for J; bases not matched to a gene: 2. The CDR3 contains 12 residues. Germline CDR1 reads MNHEY; CDR2 reads SMNVEV (reference sequence). CDR3 sequence: CASSRTGAGYTF. CDR3 sequence (DNA): TGTGCCAGCAGTCGGACAGGGGCTGGCTACACCTTC.

This clone turned up a few times. The chain employs TRBV5-5 and TRBJ1-5, with D possibly TRBD1 on 6 matching bases. Germline values: CDR1 SGHKS, CDR2 YYEKEE (reference sequence). Trimming left V 4 bases short and J 5 bases short, with 16 bases between. CDR3 length: 15 residues. CDR3 residues: CASSLTGQSYQPQHF. The CDR3 DNA reads as TGTGCCAGCAGCCTAACTGGACAGTCTTATCAGCCCCAGCATTTT.

For this clone: One junction end does not reproduce the germline sequence, and a read error may be involved. This chain links TRBV7-9 with TRBJ1-4; D possibly corresponds to TRBD1 (6 bases). This CDR3 comprises 15 residues. Germline-derived CDR1 and CDR2 are SEHNR and FQNEAQ (reference sequence). The CDR3 sequence is CSSSQEGQGNEKLFF. Written as DNA, the CDR3 is TGTTCCAGCAGCCAGGAAGGGCAGGGGAATGAAAAACTGTTTTTT.

The chain couples TRBV9 to TRBJ2-3; 10 bases are shared with TRBD2. Trimming took 3 bases from V and 3 from J; bases not matched to a gene: 7. Germline CDR1 SGDLS, CDR2 YYNGEE. The CDR3 length is 16 residues. Here the CDR3 DNA reads TGTGCCAGCAGCGGGACTAGCGGAGGCGGGACAGATACGCAGTATTTT. It codes for CASSGTSGGGTDTQYF. Full variable domain (missing parts from reference TRBV9 and TRBJ2-3): DSGVTQTPKHLITATGQRVTLRCSPRSGDLSVYWYQQSLDQGLQFLIQYYNGEERAKGNILERFSAQQFPDLHSELNLSSLELGDSALYFCASSGTSGGGTDTQYFGPGTRLTVL.

This chain uses TRBV11-3 with TRBJ2-7; tentative D call: TRBD1 (5 bases). The V gene's germline CDR1 is SGHNT and CDR2 YENEEA. Trimming removed 5 bases at V and 4 bases at J, with 15 bases between. The CDR3 runs to 14 residues. The CDR3 coding sequence is TGTGCCAGCAGCATTGACAGCGTGGGGTACGAGCAGTACTTC. As protein: CASSIDSVGYEQYF.

To note about this clone: Other nucleotide sequences from this sample produce the same CDR3. The chain is built from TRBV18 and TRBJ1-1; a possible D gene is TRBD1 (5 bases). This CDR3 contains 13 residues. The ends were cut back, 3 bases at V and 1 base at J, with 6 bases in the middle. The germline CDR1 and CDR2 sequences are KGHSH and LQKENI. CDR3 DNA: TGTGCCAGCTCACCCCAGGGGAACACTGAAGCTTTCTTT. This translates into CASSPQGNTEAFF.

This clone has a handful of counts. The chain employs TRBV5-6 and TRBJ1-2; D is unresolved. Germline CDR1 is SGHDT and CDR2 is YYEEEE. Deletions cut 2 bases from V and 8 bases from J, with 10 bases between. This CDR3 has 12 residues. CDR3 sequence (DNA): TGTGCCAGCAGCTTTACCGGTCCCGGCTACACCTTC. Translating gives CASSFTGPGYTF.

The chain employs TRBV2 and TRBJ2-7; no definite D call. Trimming left V 3 bases short and J 1 base short, with 19 bases between. CDR1 SNHLY and CDR2 FYNNEI come from the germline V gene. CDR3 size: 17 residues. The CDR3 DNA follows: TGTGCCAGCAGTGAGCTTGCGCGGCCGGTGGGTTCCTACGAGCAGTACTTC. It specifies CASSELARPVGSYEQYF. Drawing the rest from reference TRBV2 and TRBJ2-7, the complete variable domain is EPEVTQTPSHQVTQMGQEVILRCVPISNHLYFYWYRQILGQKVEFLVSFYNNEISEKSEIFDDQFSVERPDGSNFTLKIRSTKLEDSAMYFCASSELARPVGSYEQYFGPGTRLTVT.

The chain uses TRBV4-3 and TRBJ2-2, with D unclear. Germline V gene lookup returns CDR1 LGHNA and CDR2 YSLEER. V gave up 1 base and J gave up 4 bases, with 7 bases separating them. CDR3 length: 14 amino acids. This CDR3 reads CASSQGPGTGELFF. CDR3 sequence (DNA): TGCGCCAGCAGCCAAGGTCCAGGCACCGGGGAGCTGTTTTTT.

The chain combines TRBV7-2 with TRBJ2-2, with 8 positions matching TRBD2. The germline V gene encodes CDR1 SGHTA and CDR2 FQGNSA. The V and J ends lost 7 bases and 2 bases, in that order; junction bases with no gene match: 6. The CDR3 sequence is 15 residues long. CDR3 in DNA: TGTGCCAGCAACTCGGGACTAGATAACACCGGGGAGCTGTTTTTT. Residues: CASNSGLDNTGELFF. Complete variable domain (other parts from reference TRBV7-2 and TRBJ2-2): GAGVSQSPSNKVTEKGKDVELRCDPISGHTALYWYRQSLGQGLEFLIYFQGNSAPDKSGLPSDRFSAERTGGSVSTLTIQRTQQEDSAVYLCASNSGLDNTGELFFGEGSRLTVL.

This sequence joins TRBV5-1 and TRBJ1-2; D uncertain. With 4 bases removed from V and 7 bases from J, the gap between germline ends came to 14 bases. Germline CDR1 reads SGHRS; CDR2 reads YFSETQ. The CDR3 runs to 13 residues. CDR3 DNA sequence: TGCGCCAGCAGCCCCAAGGAGGGTTCTGGCTACACCTTC. Its protein is CASSPKEGSGYTF.

This clone occurred a few times. This chain joins TRBV5-1 and TRBJ2-1, with 12 nucleotides matching TRBD2. V shed 2 bases, J shed 4 bases, and the junction held 4 bases outside the gene matches. This CDR3 contains 16 residues. Germline-derived CDR1 and CDR2 are SGHRS and YFSETQ. The CDR3, as DNA: TGCGCCAGCAGCTTACCCGGGACTAGCGGGTACAATGAGCAGTTCTTC. Residues: CASSLPGTSGYNEQFF.

The chain recombines TRBV5-1 with TRBJ2-3; D is possibly TRBD2 (7 bases). The CDR3 length is 16 residues. Trimming shortened V by 4 bases and J by 3 bases, and 18 bases separated the two germline ends. The germline V gene encodes CDR1 SGHRS and CDR2 YFSETQ. For the CDR3, the DNA is TGCGCCAGCAGCCCTCGGGGGGCGGGAGAAACAGATACGCAGTATTTT. The encoded protein is CASSPRGAGETDTQYF.

The chain carries TRBV4-3 and TRBJ2-1; TRBD1 matches at 8 bases. This CDR3 has 16 residues. The V segment lost 1 base and the J segment 1 base; nucleotides outside the gene matches: 3. Per germline, CDR1 LGHNA and CDR2 YSLEER. The CDR3 loop is CASSQAYRGSYNEQFF. CDR3 in DNA: TGCGCCAGCAGCCAAGCTTACAGGGGGTCCTACAATGAGCAGTTCTTC.